The present T cell receptor (beta chain) was sequenced within a study of blood T cell repertoires in COVID-19. Study background: Spain, Italy and the United States supplied samples that represented acute and convalescent COVID-19. The cDNA or gDNA used as material had been derived from T cells, B-cell-depleted T cells, or PBMCs.

Per the study methods: Amplifying reference gene primers gave estimates of nucleated cell counts. Profiling relied on immunoSEQ multiplex PCR, and the TCRdb table lists in-frame clones only, not all of them. V, J and clone size reflect that table, while D and trimming were determined from the DNA. The sample consists of just under 90,000 clones, approximately 90% of them appearing once. This CDR3 is built from 16 residues. The rearrangement joins TRBV21-1 to TRBJ1-3. TRBV21-1 is given as a pseudogene. The specimen sequenced was peripheral blood. This TCR was sampled from a man in his fifties or sixties with acute or convalescent COVID-19. Here the CDR3 reads CASYAPGEGSGNTIYF. DNA for the CDR3: TGTGCCAGCTACGCTCCTGGGGAGGGGTCTGGAAACACCATATATTTT.